This entry concerns a single T cell receptor beta chain. This specimen comes from a study of control samples from healthy donors and cancer patients. TCRdb keeps only in-frame clones here, not all; method: immunoSEQ multiplex PCR. The sample consists of approximately 150,000 clones, approximately 90% of them appearing once. The CDR3 loop spans 17 amino acids. CDR1 and CDR2 from the germline V gene are MNHEY and SMNVEV (reference sequence). With 5 bases removed from V and 2 bases from J, the gap between germline ends came to 21 bases. The sequencing input was blood. This TCR derives from a woman under 40 in good health. The chain uses TRBV27 and TRBJ1-2; possible D gene TRBD1, 6 bases. CDR3 residues: CASSPVQGLDYNYGYTF. The CDR3 DNA sequence: TGTGCCAGCAGTCCTGTACAGGGACTTGATTACAACTATGGCTACACCTTC.